The 26 T cell receptor beta chains listed next were all sequenced from one sample in a study of control samples from healthy donors and cancer patients. TCRdb's copy holds only in-frame clones and misses some; the assay was immunoSEQ multiplex PCR. The sample carries 170,000 or so clones, over 85% recorded once. The sample was blood. These receptors all stem from a woman aged 40 to 50 in good health.

The chain has TRBV6-2 or TRBV6-3 and TRBJ1-1; D is perhaps TRBD1 (5 bases). Germline values: CDR1 MNHEY, CDR2 SVGEGT. V was pared by 0 bases and J by 10 bases, with 12 bases between. The CDR3 covers 13 residues. The CDR3 protein is CASSYSGRELAFF. The CDR3 DNA sequence: TGTGCCAGCAGTTACTCTGGCAGGGAGTTAGCTTTCTTT.

The chain uses TRBV7-9 and TRBJ2-7; TRBD1 agrees at 9 bases. The J segment lost 5 bases and the V segment lost 3 bases, leaving 2 bases of the junction unmatched. Germline-derived CDR1 and CDR2 are SEHNR and FQNEAQ (reference sequence). There are 13 residues in the CDR3. In DNA, the CDR3 is TGTGCCAGCAGCTTGCGGGACAGGGACGAGCAGTACTTC. This encodes CASSLRDRDEQYF.

The chain links TRBV10-3 to TRBJ2-7; weak D call: TRBD2 (7 bases). The CDR3 spans 12 residues. V lost 10 bases to trimming and J lost 1 base, with 11 bases between them. Germline lookup yields CDR1 ENHRY and CDR2 SYGVKD. In DNA form, the CDR3 reads TGTGCCACCGGGGGGCTGTCCTACGAGCAGTACTTC. This codes for CATGGLSYEQYF.

The chain has TRBV15 and TRBJ1-6; D is unclear. V was clipped by 2 bases and J by 7 bases, with 12 bases between them. Germline assignment: CDR1 LNHNV and CDR2 YYDKDF (reference sequence). The CDR3 loop spans 15 amino acids. The CDR3: CATSRIWSNNSPLHF. The CDR3 bases are TGTGCCACCAGCAGAATCTGGAGTAACAATTCACCCCTCCACTTT.

V and J are TRBV6-4 and TRBJ1-2; 8 bases line up with TRBD1. The CDR3 covers 16 residues. From germline, CDR1 is MRHNA and CDR2 SNTAGT. The ends lost 0 bases at V and 7 bases at J; junction bases unmatched: 10. CDR3 residues: CASSDSGQGAYSGYTF. The CDR3 nucleotides read TGTGCCAGCAGTGACTCAGGGCAGGGGGCGTATTCTGGCTACACCTTC.

This rearrangement joins TRBV5-1 to TRBJ2-7; no clear D. Germline-derived CDR1 and CDR2 are SGHRS and YFSETQ. The CDR3 has 13 amino acids. V gave up 5 bases and J gave up 5 bases, with 14 bases separating them. The CDR3 bases are TGCGCCAGCAGTTTCCCTAAAAATAACGAGCAGTACTTC. The encoded protein is CASSFPKNNEQYF.

The chain joins TRBV6-2 or TRBV6-3 to TRBJ2-3; D is unclear. The ends were cut back, 5 bases at V and 6 bases at J, with 18 bases in the middle. The CDR3 sequence is 15 residues long. Germline V gene data show CDR1 as MNHEY and CDR2 as SVGEGT. The CDR3 protein is CASSRPSPLRDTQYF. Written as DNA, the CDR3 is TGTGCCAGCAGTCGCCCATCACCCCTTCGGGATACGCAGTATTTT.

The rearrangement joins TRBV3-1 (or the pseudogene TRBV3-2) to TRBJ1-2; 8 nucleotides agree with TRBD1. CDR3 length: 16 residues. After removal of 4 bases from V and 6 bases from J, the junction contained 13 bases not matched to a gene. Germline values: CDR1 LGHDT, CDR2 YNNKEL (reference sequence). This chain's CDR3 is CASSRLEVQGADGYTF. The CDR3 DNA reads as TGTGCCAGCAGCCGGCTAGAGGTCCAGGGGGCGGATGGCTACACCTTC.

This chain uses TRBV3-1 (or the pseudogene TRBV3-2) with TRBJ2-2; TRBD2 matches 10 bases. J lost 3 bases, V lost 4 bases, and 2 bases had no gene match. The germline V gene has CDR1 LGHDT and CDR2 YNNKEL (reference sequence). The CDR3 has 15 amino acids. The CDR3 loop is CASSRGTSDTGELFF. CDR3 nucleotides: TGTGCCAGCAGCCGCGGGACTAGCGACACCGGGGAGCTGTTTTTT.

The V and J genes are TRBV9 and TRBJ1-6; 10 nucleotides align to TRBD1. The CDR3 length is 16 residues. The V gene end was trimmed by 3 bases and the J gene end by 6 bases; junction bases not matched to a gene: 6. The germline gives CDR1 SGDLS, CDR2 YYNGEE. The CDR3 region is CASSGPGTGVNSPLHF. CDR3 nucleotides: TGTGCCAGCAGCGGTCCCGGGACAGGGGTTAATTCACCCCTCCACTTT.

This clone was detected only once. The chain employs TRBV12-3 or TRBV12-4 and TRBJ1-4, with TRBD1 as a possible D gene (5 bases). The V end lost 5 bases, the J end lost 12 bases, and 16 bases lay between the germline ends. CDR3 length equals 13 residues. CDR3 loop: CASSPRQGRELFF. The CDR3 DNA is TGTGCCAGCAGTCCTCGTCAGGGAAGGGAACTGTTTTTT.

This rearrangement joins TRBV27 to TRBJ1-2; unclear D gene. The CDR3 consists of 15 residues. In germline, CDR1 is MNHEY, CDR2 SMNVEV (reference sequence). Trimming removed 0 bases from V and 4 bases from J, with 12 bases in between. This CDR3 is CASSLSMDLIYGYTF. The CDR3 region has the DNA TGTGCCAGCAGTTTATCGATGGACCTCATCTATGGCTACACCTTC.

V usage is TRBV29-1 and J usage is TRBJ1-4; D uncertain. CDR1 and CDR2 (germline): SQVTM, ANQGSEA. Trimming pared 6 bases from V and 6 bases from J, leaving 8 bases between. The CDR3 length is 11 residues. The CDR3 is CSVSVYEKLFF. Written as DNA, the CDR3 is TGCAGCGTATCCGTATATGAAAAACTGTTTTTT. Filled out from reference TRBV29-1 and TRBJ1-4, the complete variable domain reads SAVISQKPSRDICQRGTSLTIQCQVDSQVTMMFWYRQQPGQSLTLIATANQGSEATYESGFVIDKFPISRPNLTFSTLTVSNMSPEDSSIYLCSVSVYEKLFFGSGTQLSVL.

The chain joins TRBV5-1 to TRBJ2-1; TRBD2 matches at 7 bases. Germline V gene data show CDR1 as SGHRS and CDR2 as YFSETQ. The CDR3 spans 14 residues. V lost 4 bases to trimming and J lost 7 bases; unmatched junction nucleotides: 8. The CDR3, as DNA: TGCGCCAGCAGCCGCGGGGGAGCAACAAATGAGCAGTTCTTC. Protein sequence: CASSRGGATNEQFF.

This chain connects TRBV7-9 to TRBJ2-7, with D uncertain. V gave up 0 bases and J gave up 0 bases, with 6 bases separating them. CDR3 length equals 14 residues. CDR1 SEHNR and CDR2 FQNEAQ come from the germline V gene (reference sequence). Here the CDR3 DNA reads TGTGCCAGCAGCTTAGCCTCGAGCTCCTACGAGCAGTACTTC. Translation: CASSLASSSYEQYF.

The rearrangement links TRBV3-1 (or the pseudogene TRBV3-2) to TRBJ2-5; weak D call: TRBD2 (6 bases). This CDR3 has 14 amino acids. The germline V and J ends were trimmed by 2 bases and 4 bases, with 11 bases remaining between them. Looked up from germline, CDR1 is LGHDT and CDR2 is YNNKEL (reference sequence). CDR3 nucleotide sequence: TGTGCCAGCAGCCAATGGGCGGGACGAGAGACCCAGTACTTC. Translating it yields CASSQWAGRETQYF.

The chain uses TRBV5-4 and TRBJ2-5; 9 nucleotides match TRBD1. Per germline, CDR1 SGHNT and CDR2 YYREEE (reference sequence). J lost 4 bases, V lost 4 bases, and 5 bases had no gene match. This CDR3 spans 14 amino acids. The CDR3 loop is CASSRTGVGETQYF. CDR3 DNA sequence: TGTGCCAGCAGCCGGACAGGGGTCGGAGAGACCCAGTACTTC. The whole variable domain, remainder taken from reference TRBV5-4 and TRBJ2-5, is ETGVTQSPTHLIKTRGQQVTLRCSSQSGHNTVSWYQQALGQGPQFIFQYYREEENGRGNFPPRFSGLQFPNYSSELNVNALELDDSALYLCASSRTGVGETQYFGPGTRLLVL.

The rearrangement uses TRBV25-1 and TRBJ2-1, with 7 bases lining up with TRBD2. CDR3 length equals 17 residues. Trimming at V came to 1 base and at J to 6 bases, leaving 12 bases not matched to a gene. The germline gives CDR1 MGHDK, CDR2 SYGVNS. CDR3 in DNA: TGTGCCAGCAGTGAATTTCGGGGGGATAGTGGGGTCAATGAGCAGTTCTTC. Translating it yields CASSEFRGDSGVNEQFF. Based on the CDR3 plus reference TRBV25-1 and TRBJ2-1, the full variable domain is EADIYQTPRYLVIGTGKKITLECSQTMGHDKMYWYQQDPGMELHLIHYSYGVNSTEKGDLSSESTVSRIRTEHFPLTLESARPSHTSQYLCASSEFRGDSGVNEQFFGPGTRLTVL.

The V and J genes are TRBV11-2 and TRBJ1-5; no definite D call. The CDR3 extends over 14 amino acids. From germline, CDR1 is SGHAT and CDR2 FQNNGV. V gave up 3 bases and J gave up 0 bases, with 6 bases separating them. Here the CDR3 reads CASSLRGSNQPQHF. The DNA for the CDR3 is TGTGCCAGCAGCTTGCGGGGTAGCAATCAGCCCCAGCATTTT.

This clone was found once. In nucleotides, the CDR3 is TGTGCCAGCAGTCGTCTTGACGGTAATGAGCAGTTCTTC. Translating gives CASSRLDGNEQFF. The rearrangement links TRBV12-3 or TRBV12-4 to TRBJ2-1; D uncertain. The CDR3 consists of 13 residues. V was trimmed by 5 bases and J by 7 bases, leaving 12 bases between them.

The chain links TRBV3-1 (or the pseudogene TRBV3-2) to TRBJ1-3; D may be TRBD1 (5 bases). The germline V and J ends were trimmed by 1 base and 2 bases, with 15 bases remaining between them. Germline-derived CDR1 and CDR2 are LGHDT and YNNKEL (reference sequence). The CDR3 is 17 residues long. This CDR3 reads CASSQASLRVPGNTIYF. The CDR3 bases are TGTGCCAGCAGCCAAGCCTCTCTCAGGGTCCCTGGAAACACCATATATTTT.

The chain has TRBV25-1 and TRBJ1-4; D is unresolved. The CDR3 is made up of 13 amino acids. Between the trimmed V and J ends, which lost 2 bases and 8 bases, there was a span of 9 bases. Germline V gene lookup returns CDR1 MGHDK and CDR2 SYGVNS. The CDR3 bases are TGTGCCAGCAGTGAAACAGTGAGGGAAAAACTGTTTTTT. As protein: CASSETVREKLFF.

The V call is TRBV7-9, the J call TRBJ1-1; D is uncertain. V was pared by 1 base and J by 8 bases, with 11 bases between. This CDR3 contains 13 residues. CDR1 and CDR2 (germline): SEHNR, FQNEAQ (reference sequence). CDR3 residues: CASSLGTVQEAFF. In DNA, the CDR3 is TGTGCCAGCAGCTTAGGGACGGTCCAAGAAGCTTTCTTT.

This sequence joins TRBV10-3 and TRBJ1-4, with no clear D. V was shortened by 8 bases and J by 0 bases, with 7 bases between the two germline ends. Germline V gives CDR1 ENHRY, CDR2 SYGVKD. This CDR3 spans 13 amino acids. The chain's CDR3 is CAIGAATNEKLFF. For the CDR3, the DNA is TGTGCCATCGGTGCAGCAACTAATGAAAAACTGTTTTTT.

V gene TRBV12-3 or TRBV12-4 combines with J gene TRBJ2-3; no firm D call. The CDR3 consists of 13 residues. The ends were cut back, 5 bases at V and 2 bases at J, with 8 bases in the middle. The CDR3 loop reads CASSLGYTDTQYF. The CDR3 bases are TGTGCCAGCAGTCTCGGTTACACAGATACGCAGTATTTT.

This chain links TRBV29-1 with TRBJ2-2, with 8 bases matching TRBD2. Per germline, CDR1 SQVTM and CDR2 ANQGSEA. The ends lost 7 bases at V and 5 bases at J; junction bases unmatched: 9. This CDR3 comprises 14 residues. The CDR3 DNA sequence: TGCAGCGCCCCTCGGGAGGGTTGGACCGGGGAGCTGTTTTTT. Its translation: CSAPREGWTGELFF.